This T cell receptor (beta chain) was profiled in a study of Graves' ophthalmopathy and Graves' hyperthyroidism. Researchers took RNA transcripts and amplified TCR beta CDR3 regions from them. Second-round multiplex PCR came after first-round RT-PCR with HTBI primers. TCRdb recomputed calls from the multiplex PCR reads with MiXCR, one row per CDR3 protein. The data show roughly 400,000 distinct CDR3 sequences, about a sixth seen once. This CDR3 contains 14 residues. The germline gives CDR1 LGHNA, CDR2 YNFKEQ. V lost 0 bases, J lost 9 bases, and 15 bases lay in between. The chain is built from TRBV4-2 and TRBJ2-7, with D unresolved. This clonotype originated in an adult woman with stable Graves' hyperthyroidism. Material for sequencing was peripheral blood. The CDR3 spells CASSQDPTEPGQYF. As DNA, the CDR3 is TGTGCCAGCAGCCAAGATCCCACAGAGCCTGGGCAGTACTTC.